These T cell receptor beta chains were read from a single sample in a study of human T cells and chemical hapten exposure. MiXCR, run by TCRdb on the RACE reads, gives a single entry per CDR3 protein. This sample carries some 78,000 distinct CDR3 sequences, over 7% of them seen once, and the ten largest clones take over 1.5%. The sample comprised whole blood. These receptors originate from a male donor in good health. Some clones in this sample may be carry-over from other donors' samples. Each CDR3 is given with its conserved first and last residue. D genes are given only for firm matches. The size field is filled for only some rows; it gives once, few, many or a size class.

>NA|TRBJ2-3|TRBV11-3|few
TGTGCCAGCAGCTTGCGGGGTCTAATAGGCACAGATACGCAGTATTTT
CASSLRGLIGTDTQYF
>NA|TRBJ2-1|TRBV4-3|many
TGCGCCAGCAGCCAGGATCGGTATGAGCAGTTCTTC
CASSQDRYEQFF
>TRBD2|TRBJ2-1|TRBV30|NA
TGTGCCTGGAGACTAGCGGGAGGGAACAATGAGCAGTTCTTC
CAWRLAGGNNEQFF
>NA|TRBJ2-1|TRBV12-3/TRBV12-4|many
TGTGCCAGCAGTGAGGGACGGAGCTCCTACAATGAGCAGTTCTTC
CASSEGRSSYNEQFF
>TRBD1|TRBJ1-6|TRBV6-5|NA
TGTGCCAGCAGTTACTCCCTAGACAGGGAATCACCCCTCCACTTT
CASSYSLDRESPLHF
>NA|TRBJ1-5|TRBV6-1|few
TGTGCCAGCAGTGAAGTCGGGGGTTCCAATCAGCCCCAGCATTTT
CASSEVGGSNQPQHF
>TRBD1|TRBJ1-2|TRBV6-2/TRBV6-3|few
TGTGCCGTCGGCGGACAGGGATTCACCATAAACTATGGCTACACCTTC
CAVGGQGFTINYGYTF
>NA|TRBJ1-2|TRBV4-3|few
NA
CASSQDLAVEVDGYTF
>NA|TRBJ2-4|TRBV18|few
TGTGCCAGCTCACCATCGGAGGGGTTCAAAAACATTCAGTACTTC
CASSPSEGFKNIQYF
>NA|TRBJ2-5|TRBV7-2|NA
TGTGCCAGCAGATTACCGGGAGAGACCCAGTACTTC
CASRLPGETQYF
>TRBD1|TRBJ1-3|TRBV7-2|few
TGTGCCAGCAGCTCTATACCGCAGGGGGCGCGAGGAAACACCATATATTTT
CASSSIPQGARGNTIYF
>TRBD1|TRBJ1-6|TRBV7-2|NA
TGTGCCAGCAGCTCCTGGACAGGGCAGTATTCACCCCTCCACTTT
CASSSWTGQYSPLHF
>NA|TRBJ2-7|TRBV6-8|NA
TGTGCCAGCGCCTCCAGGGGAACCTACGAGCAGTACTTC
CASASRGTYEQYF
>NA|TRBJ1-1|TRBV10-3|few
TGTGCCATCAGTGATGTATACCGGGGAGCCTCCATGAACACTGAAGCTTTCTTT
CAISDVYRGASMNTEAFF
>NA|TRBJ2-7|TRBV7-9|many
TGTGCCAGCAGCTTAGACGGGCCAGCCTACGAGCAGTACTTC
CASSLDGPAYEQYF
>NA|TRBJ2-1|TRBV7-2|few
TGTGCCAGCAGCCTAGTGGAAGGAAGCTCCTACAATGAGCAGTTCTTC
CASSLVEGSSYNEQFF
>NA|TRBJ2-3|TRBV15|once
TGTGCCACCAGCAGGGCTTTACGGGACACCACAGATACGCAGTATTTT
CATSRALRDTTDTQYF
>NA|TRBJ1-1|TRBV18|many
TGTGCCAGCTCAGGAGACATCCGACGCACTGAAGCTTTCTTT
CASSGDIRRTEAFF
>NA|TRBJ1-3|TRBV7-9|few
TGTGCCAGCAGCTTCGATCAGGGTTCTGGAAACACCATATATTTT
CASSFDQGSGNTIYF
>TRBD1|TRBJ2-7|TRBV5-1|once
TGCGCCAGCAGCGGGAGACAGGGGGCGAAGCCCTACGAGCAGTACTTC
CASSGRQGAKPYEQYF
>NA|TRBJ2-7|TRBV21-1|few
TGTGCCAGCATACAGGGGAATACCTACGAGCAGTACTTC
CASIQGNTYEQYF
>NA|TRBJ1-2|TRBV3-1|NA
TGTGCCAGCAGCCAAGGGGGGCGGCGGGACTATGGCTACACCTTC
CASSQGGRRDYGYTF
>NA|TRBJ1-2|TRBV21-1|NA
TGTGCCAGCAGCAAAGCGCAGGGAGGGGGCGGCTATGGCTACACCTTC
CASSKAQGGGGYGYTF
>NA|TRBJ2-1|TRBV7-9|many
TGTGCCAGCAGCCCACAGGGTAACAATGAGCAGTTCTTC
CASSPQGNNEQFF
>NA|TRBJ2-5|TRBV6-6|NA
TGTGCGTCGGGGCAGACCCAGTACTTC
CASGQTQYF
>NA|TRBJ1-1|TRBV6-8|many
TGTGCCAGCAGCCCCGGACAATTGAACACTGAAGCTTTCTTT
CASSPGQLNTEAFF
>NA|TRBJ2-1|TRBV6-6|few
TGTGCCAGCAGTTATTTCCGGAGTATCAACGATGAGCAGTTCTTC
CASSYFRSINDEQFF
>TRBD1|TRBJ1-5|TRBV6-2/TRBV6-3|many
TGTGCCAGCAGTTACTCGAGGGGGCATCAGCCCCAGCATTTT
CASSYSRGHQPQHF
>NA|TRBJ2-7|TRBV6-7|few
TGTGCCAGCAGCTTGCTACGCGAGCAGTACTTC
CASSLLREQYF
>NA|TRBJ2-1|TRBV21-1|few
TGTGCCAGCAGCAAGGGATCCGGGAACTCCTACAATGAGCAGTTCTTC
CASSKGSGNSYNEQFF
>TRBD1|TRBJ2-5|TRBV25-1|large
TGTGCCAGCAGGGACAGGAAAGAGACCCAGTACTTC
CASRDRKETQYF
>TRBD1|TRBJ1-5|TRBV4-1|NA
TGCGCCAGCAGTCAAACAGGGGGAGGAAATCAGCCCCAGCATTTT
CASSQTGGGNQPQHF
>TRBD2|TRBJ2-1|TRBV12-3/TRBV12-4|NA
TGTGCCAGCAGACGAGCGGGAGGGGTCGTGAATGAGCAGTTCTTC
CASRRAGGVVNEQFF
>NA|TRBJ1-6|TRBV27|many
TGTGCCAGCAGTCCACGACCGGGTTCACCCCTCCACTTT
CASSPRPGSPLHF
>NA|TRBJ2-1|TRBV5-1|few
TGCGCCAGCAGCTTGGACGGGTCCTACAATGAGCAGTTCTTC
CASSLDGSYNEQFF
>TRBD2|TRBJ2-5|TRBV6-5|few
TGTGCCAGCAGTTACGGGACTACCGGAGGCGAGACCCAGTACTTC
CASSYGTTGGETQYF
>NA|TRBJ2-7|TRBV27|few
TGTGCCAGCAGGGGGATCGGGAGCGAGCAGTACTTC
CASRGIGSEQYF
>NA|TRBJ1-5|TRBV29-1|NA
TGCAGCGTTGAGGGAATGACACCGGGCCAGCCCCAGCATTTT
CSVEGMTPGQPQHF
>NA|TRBJ1-2|TRBV5-1|many
TGCGCCAGCAGCTTGGGGCAGGGGATCTATGGCTACACCTTC
CASSLGQGIYGYTF
>NA|TRBJ1-2|TRBV20-1|many
TGCAGTGCTAGGAACTATGGCTACACCTTC
CSARNYGYTF